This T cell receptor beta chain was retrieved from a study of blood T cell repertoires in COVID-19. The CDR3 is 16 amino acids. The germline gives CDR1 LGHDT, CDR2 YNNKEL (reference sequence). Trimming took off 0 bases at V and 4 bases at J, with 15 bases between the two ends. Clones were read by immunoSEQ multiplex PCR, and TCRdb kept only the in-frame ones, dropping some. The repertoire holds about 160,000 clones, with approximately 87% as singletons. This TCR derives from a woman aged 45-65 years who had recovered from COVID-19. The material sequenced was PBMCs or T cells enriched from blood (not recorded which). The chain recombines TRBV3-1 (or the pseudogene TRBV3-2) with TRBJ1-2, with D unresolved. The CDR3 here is CASSQEYDGASYGYTF. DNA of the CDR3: TGTGCCAGCAGCCAAGAGTACGACGGAGCTTCCTATGGCTACACCTTC.